Shown below are 29 T cell receptor beta chains from a single sample sequenced in a study of T cell clonotyping in hematopoietic cell transplantation. Time point reported: recipient sample about 28 days before transplant, after cytoreduction. Sequencing was performed with immunoSEQ multiplex PCR; in TCRdb, only in-frame clones are kept and a portion is missing. Seen here are some 40,000 clones, around 85% observed once, and the top ten hold approximately 3%. Sequencing was performed on peripheral blood mononuclear cells, taken before stem cell transplant. Receptor source: a man in his sixties with acute myeloid leukemia. Some clones in this sample may be carry-over from other donors' samples.

J is TRBJ2-2 and V is TRBV7-3, with D tentatively TRBD2 (7 bases). The CDR3 has 17 residues. Trimming shortened V by 1 base and J by 0 bases, and 12 bases separated the two germline ends. Germline V gives CDR1 SGHTA, CDR2 FQGTGA. CDR3: CASSLNGGPANTGELFF. CDR3 DNA: TGTGCCAGCAGCTTAAACGGGGGGCCCGCGAACACCGGGGAGCTGTTTTTT.

The chain links TRBV7-2 to TRBJ1-5; D unresolved. The germline CDR1 and CDR2 sequences are SGHTA and FQGNSA. CDR3 length: 15 residues. V was shortened by 4 bases and J by 2 bases, with 12 bases between the two germline ends. The CDR3 reads CASSSQEGRNQPQHF. CDR3 nucleotide sequence: TGTGCCAGCAGCTCCCAGGAGGGCCGCAATCAGCCCCAGCATTTT.

This clone was recorded only once. The J gene is TRBJ1-5, the V gene TRBV28, with 7 bases identical to TRBD1. The length of the CDR3 is 13 residues. The germline CDR1 and CDR2 sequences are MDHEN and SYDVKM. J was trimmed by 4 bases and V by 10 bases; bases with no gene match: 7. CDR3 sequence: CATTGAGNQPQHF. The CDR3 region has the DNA TGTGCCACCACAGGGGCAGGGAATCAGCCCCAGCATTTT. Drawing the rest from reference TRBV28 and TRBJ1-5, the complete variable domain is DVKVTQSSRYLVKRTGEKVFLECVQDMDHENMFWYRQDPGLGLRLIYFSYDVKMKEKGDIPEGYSVSREKKERFSLILESASTNQTSMYLCATTGAGNQPQHFGDGTRLSIL.

The gene calls are TRBV2 and TRBJ1-4; D gene ambiguous. The CDR3 runs 13 residues. Trimming cost V 9 bases and J 1 base, with 9 bases left between them. Germline V gene data show CDR1 as SNHLY and CDR2 as FYNNEI. The CDR3 DNA is TGTGCCAGACCGTCTGTAACTAATGAAAAACTGTTTTTT. Its protein is CARPSVTNEKLFF.

V usage is TRBV28 and J usage is TRBJ2-5; D perhaps matches TRBD2 (7 bases). V lost 2 bases to trimming and J lost 4 bases, with 14 bases between them. CDR1 is MDHEN, CDR2 SYDVKM, per germline. This CDR3 comprises 15 residues. The DNA for the CDR3 is TGTGCCAGCAGTTTAGGGGGGGCAGTAAGAGAGACCCAGTACTTC. It codes for CASSLGGAVRETQYF.

The chain employs TRBV28 and TRBJ1-3; D unclear. Germline CDR1 and CDR2: MDHEN and SYDVKM. Trimming took off 5 bases at V and 0 bases at J, with 14 bases between the two ends. This CDR3 spans 16 amino acids. The CDR3 DNA reads TGTGCCAGCAGTCCGTTGGACGGCAGCTCTGGAAACACCATATATTTT. Translating gives CASSPLDGSSGNTIYF.

The V call is TRBV6-5, the J call TRBJ1-2; no clear D. Between the trimmed V and J ends, which lost 4 bases and 4 bases, there was a span of 7 bases. CDR1 MNHEY and CDR2 SVGAGI come from the germline V gene. The CDR3 contains 12 residues. The CDR3 region has the DNA TGTGCCAGCAGTTCTGATATCTATGGCTACACCTTC. Translating gives CASSSDIYGYTF.

The chain links TRBV15 to TRBJ2-5, with D possibly being TRBD2 (5 bases). V lost 3 bases and J 1 base, leaving 9 bases between the germline ends. The CDR3 is made up of 14 amino acids. CDR1 LNHNV and CDR2 YYDKDF come from the germline V gene (reference sequence). CDR3 in amino acids: CATSRRAFQETQYF. As DNA, the CDR3 is TGTGCCACCAGCAGGCGGGCTTTCCAAGAGACCCAGTACTTC.

This chain joins TRBV6-5 and TRBJ2-2; D unresolved. This CDR3 comprises 16 residues. Germline CDR1 is MNHEY and CDR2 is SVGAGI. V lost 0 bases to trimming and J lost 1 base, with 9 bases between them. CDR3 amino acids: CASSYSGGQNTGELFF. The CDR3 bases are TGTGCCAGCAGTTACTCTGGCGGCCAGAACACCGGGGAGCTGTTTTTT.

This chain uses TRBV30 with TRBJ2-5, with D tentatively TRBD1 (6 bases). Germline V gene lookup returns CDR1 GTSNPN and CDR2 SVGIG (reference sequence). CDR3 length: 14 amino acids. The V and J ends lost 1 base and 1 base respectively, with 10 bases between them. This CDR3 reads CAWSGGQTQETQYF. CDR3 DNA sequence: TGTGCCTGGAGTGGCGGACAGACCCAAGAGACCCAGTACTTC.

The rearrangement joins TRBV28 to TRBJ1-2; D is ambiguous. This CDR3 is 13 amino acids long. V lost 8 bases, J lost 4 bases, and 14 bases lay in between. Looked up from germline, CDR1 is MDHEN and CDR2 is SYDVKM. CDR3 bases: TGTGCCAGCTCCTTTACCCGGGGCTATGGCTACACCTTC. Protein sequence: CASSFTRGYGYTF.

V is TRBV7-3 and J is TRBJ2-1; 12 bases align to TRBD2. The ends lost 5 bases at V and 9 bases at J; junction bases unmatched: 8. The CDR3 spans 15 residues. Germline CDR1 is SGHTA and CDR2 is FQGTGA. The CDR3 sequence is CASSPLAGGLPEQFF. The CDR3 nucleotides read TGTGCCAGCAGCCCGCTAGCGGGGGGGCTCCCTGAGCAGTTCTTC.

The chain employs TRBV19 and TRBJ1-2, with a possible D match to TRBD1 (5 bases). The CDR3 loop spans 15 amino acids. The germline V and J ends were trimmed by 5 bases and 7 bases, with 20 bases remaining between them. CDR1 is LNHDA, CDR2 SQIVND, per germline (reference sequence). CDR3 sequence reads: CASSPDSVIYAGYTF. Written as DNA, the CDR3 is TGTGCCAGTAGTCCTGACAGCGTCATATATGCTGGCTACACCTTC.

The chain combines TRBV19 with TRBJ2-3, with D possibly matching TRBD1 (6 bases). CDR1 is LNHDA, CDR2 SQIVND, per germline (reference sequence). The CDR3 length is 16 residues. V gave up 3 bases and J gave up 4 bases, with 17 bases separating them. The CDR3 bases are TGTGCCAGTAGTATCCGACAGGCCGAAGCCCCAGATACGCAGTATTTT. Its protein product is CASSIRQAEAPDTQYF.

The J gene is TRBJ1-2, the V gene TRBV7-6, with TRBD1 as a possible D gene (5 bases). Looked up from germline, CDR1 is SGHVS and CDR2 is FNYEAQ. The CDR3 is 14 amino acids. V lost 0 bases, J lost 8 bases, and 13 bases lay in between. The CDR3 DNA reads TGTGCCAGCAGCTTAGCGTTCAGTCAGGGAGGCTACACCTTC. Its protein product is CASSLAFSQGGYTF.

V is TRBV5-1 and J is TRBJ1-2; D is undetermined. The CDR3 spans 16 residues. Germline V gene sequence: CDR1 SGHRS, CDR2 YFSETQ. Trimming left V 0 bases short and J 5 bases short, with 17 bases between. The CDR3 DNA reads TGCGCCAGCAGCTTGGACAGCCAATATCTCTGGTATGGCTACACCTTC. Protein product: CASSLDSQYLWYGYTF.

The rearrangement links TRBV7-8 to TRBJ2-1; 7 nucleotides agree with TRBD1. The CDR3 extends over 18 amino acids. J gave up 0 bases and V 5 bases, and 13 bases lay outside the gene matches. Germline lookup yields CDR1 SGHVS and CDR2 FQNEAQ. DNA for the CDR3: TGTGCCAGCAGCGCGGAACATATGGGACAGAGCTCCTACAATGAGCAGTTCTTC. Translating gives CASSAEHMGQSSYNEQFF.

The chain couples TRBV19 to TRBJ1-1; tentative D call: TRBD1 (5 bases). V lost 5 bases to trimming and J lost 4 bases, with 23 bases between them. Looked up from germline, CDR1 is LNHDA and CDR2 is SQIVND (reference sequence). The CDR3 contains 17 residues. The DNA for the CDR3 is TGTGCCAGTAGTGCGCTTGAGGGGTTTATAGAGGGCACTGAAGCTTTCTTT. Translation: CASSALEGFIEGTEAFF.

The sample holds a few counts of this clone. The chain has TRBV2 and TRBJ1-5; 7 nucleotides match TRBD1. V lost 2 bases and J lost 3; bases outside the gene matches: 7. The CDR3 spans 16 residues. The germline V gene has CDR1 SNHLY and CDR2 FYNNEI. In DNA form, the CDR3 reads TGTGCCAGCAGTGAAACCGGGACAGCGCACAATCAGCCCCAGCATTTT. Residues: CASSETGTAHNQPQHF.

The gene calls are TRBV7-9 and TRBJ1-3; no firm D call. The CDR3 runs to 16 residues. V was clipped by 1 base and J by 2 bases, with 12 bases between them. Per germline, CDR1 SEHNR and CDR2 FQNEAQ (reference sequence). CDR3 sequence reads: CASSLGGAGTGNTIYF. As DNA, the CDR3 is TGTGCCAGCAGCTTAGGGGGAGCCGGGACTGGAAACACCATATATTTT.

The gene calls are TRBV5-1 and TRBJ2-2; 8 positions match TRBD1. Losses at the gene ends were 4 bases for V and 7 bases for J; bases not matched to a gene: 6. CDR3 length: 14 amino acids. Germline loops: CDR1 SGHRS, CDR2 YFSETQ. The CDR3 DNA reads as TGCGCCAGCAGCCTTCAACAGGGGGTCGGGGAGCTGTTTTTT. The encoded protein is CASSLQQGVGELFF.

The rearrangement joins TRBV19 to TRBJ1-5; a weak D match, TRBD1 (5 bases). There are 12 residues in the CDR3. Germline V gives CDR1 LNHDA, CDR2 SQIVND (reference sequence). V lost 5 bases to trimming and J lost 11 bases, with 13 bases between them. The CDR3 reads CASSLPGEAQHF. CDR3 DNA: TGTGCCAGTAGTCTACCGGGGGAGGCCCAGCATTTT.

In nucleotides, the CDR3 is TGTGCCAGCAGTTCCTATCGCCGTTACGAGCAGTACTTC. Translated, it gives CASSSYRRYEQYF. This chain connects TRBV27 to TRBJ2-7, with D unclear. The V end lost 4 bases, the J end lost 4 bases, and 11 bases lay between the germline ends. The V gene's germline CDR1 is MNHEY and CDR2 SMNVEV (reference sequence). The CDR3 loop spans 13 amino acids.

This clone was seen only once. This chain links TRBV2 with TRBJ1-5; no firm D call. With 4 bases removed from V and 0 bases from J, the gap between germline ends came to 10 bases. Germline V gives CDR1 SNHLY, CDR2 FYNNEI. This CDR3 has 15 residues. The chain's CDR3 is CASSVMLISNQPQHF. The DNA for the CDR3 is TGTGCCAGCAGTGTTATGCTAATTAGCAATCAGCCCCAGCATTTT.

The rearrangement uses TRBV2 and TRBJ2-1; D is unclear. Per the germline V gene, CDR1 is SNHLY and CDR2 is FYNNEI. The V gene lost 6 bases and the J gene lost 4 bases, with 22 bases spanning the gap. CDR3 length: 17 residues. In DNA, the CDR3 is TGTGCCAGCAGCAATTACCCCCTAAGGGATAGGTACAATGAGCAGTTCTTC. Encoded protein: CASSNYPLRDRYNEQFF.

The chain links TRBV9 to TRBJ1-5, with D perhaps matching TRBD1 (5 bases). V gave up 4 bases and J gave up 3 bases, with 20 bases separating them. Germline values: CDR1 SGDLS, CDR2 YYNGEE. This CDR3 is 17 amino acids long. The CDR3 nucleotides read TGTGCCAGCAGCCCGGGGCCGCAATCGGGGCTCAATCAGCCCCAGCATTTT. This translates into CASSPGPQSGLNQPQHF.

The genes are TRBV18 and TRBJ2-3, with 10 bases identical to TRBD2. After removal of 5 bases from V and 5 bases from J, the junction contained 10 bases not matched to a gene. The CDR3 is 16 residues long. The germline gives CDR1 KGHSH, CDR2 LQKENI. The CDR3 nucleotides are TGTGCCAGCTCATCCCGAGCGGGGGGGCAGCAAGATACGCAGTATTTT. Protein: CASSSRAGGQQDTQYF.

This clone has only a few counts. This sequence joins TRBV5-1 and TRBJ2-7; 8 bases align to TRBD1. CDR3 length: 13 amino acids. V shed 0 bases, J shed 4 bases, and the junction held 0 bases outside the gene matches. Germline CDR1 is SGHRS and CDR2 is YFSETQ. The CDR3 spells CASSLDRGYEQYF. Written as DNA, the CDR3 is TGCGCCAGCAGCTTGGACAGGGGGTACGAGCAGTACTTC.

This clone was seen a single time. The chain employs TRBV19 and TRBJ2-1, with D possibly being TRBD2 (8 bases). The CDR3 has 16 residues. V was pared by 10 bases and J by 6 bases, with 25 bases between. The germline CDR1 and CDR2 sequences are LNHDA and SQIVND (reference sequence). CDR3 loop: CATRGGDSGGINEQFF. CDR3 DNA sequence: TGTGCCACCCGAGGGGGGGACAGCGGGGGTATCAATGAGCAGTTCTTC.